The entry below describes one T cell receptor beta chain. Its antigen is as yet unknown. Only in-frame clones appear in the TCRdb table, and some are missing; sequencing was by immunoSEQ multiplex PCR. Of 35,000 to 40,000 clones in the sample, 75% are singletons; the top ten hold 8.9%. This sample's time point: week 47, end of study. Every vaccine dose comprised 300 ug of mutant IDH1 20-mer peptide plus topical imiquimod. Looked up from germline, CDR1 is MNHEY and CDR2 is SMNVEV (reference sequence). The CDR3 spans 15 residues. The V and J ends lost 5 bases and 8 bases, in that order; junction bases with no gene match: 10. This record belongs to a study of a mutant IDH1 vaccine in newly diagnosed glioma. Study at large: Initiation of the vaccine course occurred 4-6 weeks after radiotherapy alone, or alongside temozolomide cycles. Treated patients had a mean age of about 44 years and a sex split that was around 60% male and 37.5% female. Previous treatment comprised radiotherapy, temozolomide, or both, mostly both.

The source material was PBMCs, sampled from a glioma patient whose treatment included an IDH1 peptide vaccine. This chain connects TRBV27 to TRBJ1-4, with TRBD1 matching 8 bases. This sequence was found in a middle-aged man with glioma. The CDR3: CASSPMDRDIEKLFF. The CDR3 DNA follows: TGTGCCAGCAGTCCGATGGACAGGGATATAGAAAAACTGTTTTTT. The full variable domain, rest sourced from reference TRBV27 and TRBJ1-4, is EAQVTQNPRYLITVTGKKLTVTCSQNMNHEYMSWYRQDPGLGLRQIYYSMNVEVTDKGDVPEGYKVSRKEKRNFPLILESPSPNQTSLYFCASSPMDRDIEKLFFGSGTQLSVL.